These 28 T cell receptor beta chains originate from one sample sequenced in a study of shared clonotypes between healthy human individuals. Assay used: immunoSEQ multiplex PCR; TCRdb lists only in-frame clones, some missing. The sample records about 560,000 clones, roughly four fifths being singletons. Material for sequencing was PBMCs. These receptors were collected from a woman aged 40 to 55 in good health. Some clones in this sample may be carry-over from other donors' samples.

This rearrangement joins TRBV10-1 to TRBJ2-1, with 10 nucleotides matching TRBD2. This CDR3 has 16 residues. Per the germline V gene, CDR1 is WNHNN and CDR2 is SYGVQD (reference sequence). The V and J ends lost 0 bases and 8 bases, in that order; junction bases with no gene match: 7. CDR3 region: CASSESGLAGVDEQFF. The CDR3 DNA reads as TGCGCCAGCAGTGAGTCTGGGCTAGCGGGAGTCGATGAGCAGTTCTTC.

This clone was recorded once. The rearrangement links TRBV5-6 to TRBJ2-3, with 7 bases lining up with TRBD1. CDR3 size: 15 residues. CDR1 is SGHDT, CDR2 YYEEEE, per germline. V lost 0 bases to trimming and J lost 4 bases; unmatched junction nucleotides: 5. Here the CDR3 DNA reads TGTGCCAGCAGCTTGGACAGGGGCTGGGCAGATACGCAGTATTTT. Its translation: CASSLDRGWADTQYF.

The rearrangement uses TRBV6-6 and TRBJ2-5, with 8 nucleotides matching TRBD1. The V gene's germline CDR1 is MNHNY and CDR2 SVGAGI (reference sequence). J gave up 5 bases and V 5 bases, and 4 bases lay outside the gene matches. This CDR3 has 13 residues. CDR3 sequence: CASSRRDRETQYF. The DNA for the CDR3 is TGTGCCAGCAGTAGAAGGGACAGGGAGACCCAGTACTTC.

V is TRBV28 and J is TRBJ1-2, with D possibly matching TRBD1 (5 bases). This CDR3 is built from 12 residues. CDR1 MDHEN and CDR2 SYDVKM come from the germline V gene. V lost 8 bases to trimming and J lost 8 bases, with 15 bases between them. DNA for the CDR3: TGTGCCAGCTTTGGGGGAAGGGGCGGCTACACCTTC. This encodes CASFGGRGGYTF.

The J gene is TRBJ2-1, the V gene TRBV4-1; the match to TRBD2 covers 9 bases. Germline V gene data show CDR1 as MGHRA and CDR2 as YSYEKL. V was pared by 1 base and J by 7 bases, with 11 bases of the junction left unmatched. The CDR3 spans 17 residues. This CDR3 is CASSQGSASGKRNEQFF. The CDR3 region has the DNA TGCGCCAGCAGCCAAGGTTCCGCTAGCGGGAAGAGGAATGAGCAGTTCTTC.

The chain has TRBV29-1 and TRBJ2-2; weak D call: TRBD2 (6 bases). CDR1 is SQVTM and CDR2 is ANQGSEA in the germline V gene. The V gene lost 3 bases and the J gene lost 4 bases, with 15 bases spanning the gap. There are 15 residues in the CDR3. In nucleotides, the CDR3 is TGCAGCGTTGATACCAGGAGGGCTGGCACCGGGGAGCTGTTTTTT. This gives the protein CSVDTRRAGTGELFF.

The rearrangement joins TRBV5-1 to TRBJ2-1; the D gene is possibly TRBD1 (6 bases). The CDR3 extends over 12 amino acids. V gave up 3 bases and J gave up 8 bases, with 9 bases separating them. Germline CDR1 SGHRS, CDR2 YFSETQ. CDR3 residues: CASSSTGHEQFF. The DNA of the CDR3 is TGCGCCAGCAGCTCAACAGGGCATGAGCAGTTCTTC.

With regard to this clone: This may come from a read error, since a much larger clone is one base off. The rearrangement joins TRBV28 to TRBJ1-5; maybe TRBD1 (5 bases). In germline, CDR1 is MDHEN, CDR2 SYDVKM. V lost 7 bases, J lost 0 bases, and 19 bases lay in between. The CDR3 covers 17 residues. The chain's CDR3 is CASTPHSGGGSNQPQHF. In nucleotides, the CDR3 is TGTGCCAGCACCCCCCATAGCGGTGGGGGTAGCAATCAGCCCCAGCATTTT.

This rearrangement joins TRBV19 to TRBJ2-1; 13 bases agree with TRBD2. Germline V CDR1 and CDR2: LNHDA, SQIVND (reference sequence). The CDR3 loop spans 15 amino acids. J gave up 7 bases and V 6 bases, and 6 bases lay outside the gene matches. The CDR3 spells CASSGLAGAGNEQFF. The CDR3 DNA reads as TGTGCCAGTAGCGGACTAGCGGGAGCAGGGAATGAGCAGTTCTTC.

The DNA for the CDR3 is TGTGCCAGCAGCCCCCGCGTCTACGAGCAGTACTTC. Translated: CASSPRVYEQYF. This rearrangement joins TRBV7-2 to TRBJ2-7; no clear D. Germline loops: CDR1 SGHTA, CDR2 FQGNSA. V lost 5 bases to trimming and J lost 3 bases, with 8 bases between them. The length of the CDR3 is 12 residues.

This chain uses TRBV10-3 with TRBJ1-1; D gene uncertain. Between the trimmed V and J ends, which lost 8 bases and 6 bases, there was a span of 16 bases. The CDR3 sequence is 13 residues long. CDR1 and CDR2 (germline): ENHRY, SYGVKD. The CDR3: CAILSGTNPEAFF. For the CDR3, the DNA is TGTGCCATCTTAAGCGGAACTAACCCTGAAGCTTTCTTT.

This clone was recorded once. This rearrangement joins TRBV11-3 to TRBJ2-2; D is uncertain. This CDR3 region has 14 residues. The germline V gene has CDR1 SGHNT and CDR2 YENEEA. V lost 2 bases to trimming and J lost 0 bases, with 4 bases between them. The CDR3 loop reads CASSLRPNTGELFF. The CDR3 nucleotides read TGTGCCAGCAGCTTAAGACCGAACACCGGGGAGCTGTTTTTT. Together with reference TRBV11-3 and TRBJ2-2, the CDR3 gives the full variable domain: EAGVVQSPRYKIIEKKQPVAFWCNPISGHNTLYWYLQNLGQGPELLIRYENEEAVDDSQLPKDRFSAERLKGVDSTLKIQPAELGDSAVYLCASSLRPNTGELFFGEGSRLTVL.

V and J are TRBV5-1 and TRBJ2-7, with 7 bases identical to TRBD1. CDR1 and CDR2 from the germline V gene are SGHRS and YFSETQ. Losses at the gene ends were 4 bases for V and 5 bases for J; bases not matched to a gene: 6. The CDR3 covers 13 residues. The DNA for the CDR3 is TGCGCCAGCAGCCTGACAGGGAGCCACGAGCAGTACTTC. It encodes CASSLTGSHEQYF.

V is TRBV5-4 and J is TRBJ2-2; D gene ambiguous. Trimming shortened V by 2 bases and J by 4 bases, and 9 bases separated the two germline ends. This CDR3 region has 14 residues. The germline V gene has CDR1 SGHNT and CDR2 YYREEE (reference sequence). CDR3 DNA: TGTGCCAGCAGCTTAACCCCCGGCACCGGGGAGCTGTTTTTT. This encodes CASSLTPGTGELFF.

The chain carries TRBV19 and TRBJ2-7, with D perhaps being TRBD1 or TRBD2 (5 bases each). CDR3 size: 15 residues. The V gene's germline CDR1 is LNHDA and CDR2 SQIVND (reference sequence). Trimming shortened V by 5 bases and J by 1 base, and 15 bases separated the two germline ends. The CDR3 DNA is TGTGCCAGTAGTCTTCAGGGACCGAGGTCCTACGAGCAGTACTTC. Translation: CASSLQGPRSYEQYF. Using reference TRBV19 and TRBJ2-7 for the parts outside the CDR3, the full variable domain is DGGITQSPKYLFRKEGQNVTLSCEQNLNHDAMYWYRQDPGQGLRLIYYSQIVNDFQKGDIAEGYSVSREKKESFPLTVTSAQKNPTAFYLCASSLQGPRSYEQYFGPGTRLTVT.

V gene TRBV5-4 combines with J gene TRBJ2-1; D not resolved. Germline V gene data show CDR1 as SGHNT and CDR2 as YYREEE (reference sequence). This CDR3 contains 13 residues. V was shortened by 3 bases and J by 6 bases, with 10 bases between the two germline ends. The CDR3 nucleotides are TGTGCCAGCAGCTGGACCGAGGTCAATGAGCAGTTCTTC. Its translation: CASSWTEVNEQFF.

J is TRBJ1-2 and V is TRBV30; no clear D gene. Per the germline V gene, CDR1 is GTSNPN and CDR2 is SVGIG (reference sequence). CDR3 length: 12 residues. V was cut by 2 bases and J by 2 bases, with 6 bases left in between. CDR3 amino acids: CAWSQQNYGYTF. CDR3 nucleotides: TGTGCCTGGAGTCAACAAAACTATGGCTACACCTTC.

The chain recombines TRBV2 with TRBJ1-2; D uncertain. The CDR3 runs 12 residues. V was shortened by 3 bases and J by 3 bases, with 5 bases between the two germline ends. The germline V gene has CDR1 SNHLY and CDR2 FYNNEI. Written as DNA, the CDR3 is TGTGCCAGCAGTGACTTGTACTATGGCTACACCTTC. The encoded protein is CASSDLYYGYTF.

The J gene is TRBJ1-5, the V gene TRBV2, with TRBD1 as a possible D gene (5 bases). Per the germline V gene, CDR1 is SNHLY and CDR2 is FYNNEI. Deletions cut 5 bases from V and 5 bases from J, with 13 bases between. This CDR3 is built from 14 residues. The CDR3 sequence is CASSPGLADQPQHF. The CDR3, as DNA: TGTGCCAGCAGTCCGGGACTGGCCGATCAGCCCCAGCATTTT.

The CDR3 region is CASSKGVLGARSYNEQFF. The DNA for the CDR3 is TGTGCCAGCAGCAAAGGGGTATTGGGGGCCCGCTCCTACAATGAGCAGTTCTTC. The rearrangement links TRBV21-1 to TRBJ2-1; the D call TRBD1 from the table was never checked on the DNA. TRBV21-1 represents a pseudogene. The CDR3 is 18 amino acids.

This chain joins TRBV28 and TRBJ2-7; 9 bases agree with TRBD2. Germline V gene data show CDR1 as MDHEN and CDR2 as SYDVKM. The J segment lost 2 bases and the V segment lost 2 bases, leaving 10 bases of the junction unmatched. This CDR3 contains 17 residues. Here the CDR3 DNA reads TGTGCCAGCAGTTTAAGAACCGGACTAGCGAGAACCTACGAGCAGTACTTC. Amino acids: CASSLRTGLARTYEQYF.

This clone was recorded a few times. In DNA form, the CDR3 reads TGTGCCAGCAGCACTAGCTGGGACAGAAAGACCTTC. Translating it yields CASSTSWDRKTF. V is TRBV7-2 and J is TRBJ1-2, with 7 bases that match TRBD1. The CDR3 sequence is 12 residues long. Germline values: CDR1 SGHTA, CDR2 FQGNSA. V was pared by 5 bases and J by 14 bases, with 11 bases of the junction left unmatched.

The chain employs TRBV18 and TRBJ2-5, with 12 bases lining up with TRBD2. V trimming: 6 bases; J trimming: 3 bases; junction bases outside the gene matches: 5. Germline V CDR1 and CDR2: KGHSH, LQKENI. This CDR3 comprises 15 residues. The CDR3 DNA sequence: TGTGCCAGCTCCCGGACTAGCGGGATTGAAGAGACCCAGTACTTC. It yields the protein CASSRTSGIEETQYF. The full variable domain, rest sourced from reference TRBV18 and TRBJ2-5, is NAGVMQNPRHLVRRRGQEARLRCSPMKGHSHVYWYRQLPEEGLKFMVYLQKENIIDESGMPKERFSAEFPKEGPSILRIQQVVRGDSAAYFCASSRTSGIEETQYFGPGTRLLVL.

The chain combines TRBV6-6 with TRBJ2-7; 9 nucleotides agree with TRBD2. This CDR3 is built from 16 residues. The V gene's germline CDR1 is MNHNY and CDR2 SVGAGI (reference sequence). The trim removed 7 bases at V and 1 base at J, leaving 11 bases unmatched. In nucleotides, the CDR3 is TGTGCCAGCAACGAGATGGGCCTAGCGGGATCCTACGAGCAGTACTTC. Translated: CASNEMGLAGSYEQYF.

The chain links TRBV20-1 to TRBJ2-7; no clear D gene. Trimming took 3 bases from V and 5 from J, leaving 5 bases between them. There are 10 residues in the CDR3. The germline V gene encodes CDR1 DFQATT and CDR2 SNEGSKA (reference sequence). The CDR3 is CSASFHEQYF. Written as DNA, the CDR3 is TGCAGTGCTAGTTTCCACGAGCAGTACTTC.

The J gene is TRBJ2-2, the V gene TRBV7-8; D uncertain. There are 13 residues in the CDR3. V dropped 5 bases and J dropped 6 bases, with 10 bases sitting between them. Germline CDR1 reads SGHVS; CDR2 reads FQNEAQ. This CDR3 is CASSPTLAGELFF. CDR3 bases: TGTGCCAGCAGCCCCACTTTAGCCGGGGAGCTGTTTTTT.

As for this clone: One base separates it from a far larger clone, so it is likely a read error. The sample carries other DNA sequences with the same CDR3. The V and J genes are TRBV27 and TRBJ1-5; D call uncertain. Trimming shortened V by 6 bases and J by 0 bases, and 6 bases separated the two germline ends. The length of the CDR3 is 13 residues. The V gene's germline CDR1 is MNHEY and CDR2 SMNVEV (reference sequence). The DNA of the CDR3 is TGTGCCAGCAGCCCCTATAGCAATCAGCCCCAGCATTTT. Residues: CASSPYSNQPQHF.

CDR3 loop: CASSLDVTGELFF. DNA for the CDR3: TGTGCCAGCAGCTTAGATGTCACCGGGGAGCTGTTTTTT. This sequence joins TRBV7-2 and TRBJ2-2, with D unclear. The CDR3 totals 13 residues. Germline V gene data show CDR1 as SGHTA and CDR2 as FQGNSA. Trimming left V 1 base short and J 4 bases short, with 4 bases between. The variable domain in full, completed from reference TRBV7-2 and TRBJ2-2, reads GAGVSQSPSNKVTEKGKDVELRCDPISGHTALYWYRQSLGQGLEFLIYFQGNSAPDKSGLPSDRFSAERTGGSVSTLTIQRTQQEDSAVYLCASSLDVTGELFFGEGSRLTVL.